This TCR beta chain was retrieved from a study of blood T cells in healthy people across ages. Broader study findings: Researchers said unsorted PBMCs prevented a conclusive naive versus antigen-experienced comparison. Greater diversity and more naive CD4+ cells were seen in long-lived donors than in aged donors.

A note on this clonotype: The antigen is not known. Sequence at one end of the junction differs from germline and may be a read error.

The authors ran a second PCR of about 6 to 11 cycles using a sample-barcoded 5' primer and a J-beta primer mix. Each CDR3 protein gets one entry after TCRdb re-called the 5' RACE reads with MiXCR. Among about a million distinct CDR3 sequences listed, roughly two fifths were seen once. Looked up from germline, CDR1 is SGHDT and CDR2 is YYEEEE. This CDR3 has 17 residues. The source material was blood. This chain links TRBV5-6 with TRBJ2-3, with a possible D match to TRBD1 (6 bases). This clonotype was sampled from a man aged 18 to 29 in good health. The CDR3 coding sequence is TGTGTCAGCAGAAGAGCACCCGGACAGAAAAGCACAGATACGCAGTATTTT. Translating it yields CVSRRAPGQKSTDTQYF.